These 22 T cell receptor beta chains were all obtained from the same sample, sequenced in a study of blood T cell repertoires in COVID-19. Produced via immunoSEQ multiplex PCR; TCRdb's table is partial and in-frame only. The sample has roughly 260,000 clones; about 89% are singletons. What was sequenced was PBMCs or T cells enriched from blood (not recorded which). The receptors stem from a woman aged 18-29 years who had recovered from COVID-19.

This chain connects TRBV4-3 to TRBJ1-4; no definite D call. CDR3 length: 15 residues. V was cut by 1 base and J by 8 bases, with 14 bases left in between. Germline values: CDR1 LGHNA, CDR2 YSLEER. CDR3 nucleotide sequence: TGCGCCAGCAGCCAAGCCTCGACTGTAGACGAAAAACTGTTTTTT. It codes for CASSQASTVDEKLFF.

This clone was observed a few times. The rearrangement links TRBV7-2 to TRBJ1-4; D remains unclear. The CDR3 consists of 15 residues. Germline loops: CDR1 SGHTA, CDR2 FQGNSA. Trimming left V 5 bases short and J 7 bases short, with 17 bases between. CDR3 nucleotide sequence: TGTGCCAGCAGCCCCAGGCGAATCGGAGGTGAAAAACTGTTTTTT. Protein sequence: CASSPRRIGGEKLFF.

The CDR3 sequence is CASSPSRTGGHYGYTF. CDR3 bases: TGTGCCAGCAGCCCGTCCCGGACAGGGGGTCACTATGGCTACACCTTC. The chain is built from TRBV14 and TRBJ1-2; 10 nucleotides align to TRBD1. The trim removed 4 bases at V and 3 bases at J, leaving 8 bases unmatched. This CDR3 has 16 residues. Looked up from germline, CDR1 is SGHDN and CDR2 is FVKESK.

V gene TRBV12-3 or TRBV12-4 combines with J gene TRBJ2-1; 7 bases map to TRBD1. Trimming at V came to 6 bases and at J to 5 bases, leaving 4 bases not matched to a gene. The length of the CDR3 is 13 residues. CDR3 DNA: TGTGCCAGCAGGGGGACAGTCGACAATGAGCAGTTCTTC. This codes for CASRGTVDNEQFF.

This sequence joins TRBV11-2 and TRBJ1-2, with TRBD1 matching over 7 bases. The V and J ends lost 5 bases and 0 bases, in that order; junction bases with no gene match: 15. The CDR3 runs to 18 residues. In germline, CDR1 is SGHAT, CDR2 FQNNGV. The CDR3 loop reads CASSAREGRDRTNYGYTF. The CDR3 nucleotides are TGTGCCAGCAGCGCCCGAGAAGGTCGGGACAGAACTAACTATGGCTACACCTTC.

The CDR3 spells CAWNLEVSKGYGYTF. CDR3 coding DNA: TGTGCCTGGAATTTAGAGGTTTCTAAAGGCTATGGCTACACCTTC. This chain joins TRBV30 and TRBJ1-2; D not resolved. The germline gives CDR1 GTSNPN, CDR2 SVGIG (reference sequence). The CDR3 has 15 residues. Deletions cut 4 bases from V and 4 bases from J, with 19 bases between. Variable domain in full (rest from reference TRBV30 and TRBJ1-2): SQTIHQWPATLVQPVGSPLSLECTVEGTSNPNLYWYRQAAGRGLQLLFYSVGIGQISSEVPQNLSASRPQDRQFILSSKKLLLSDSGFYLCAWNLEVSKGYGYTFGSGTRLTVV.

The genes are TRBV21-1 and TRBJ1-1; the table assigns TRBD1, which was not confirmed against the DNA. TRBV21-1 is a listed pseudogene. The CDR3 contains 16 residues. CDR3 nucleotide sequence: TGTGCCAGCAGCCTCGACAGGGAATGGCTGAACACTGAAGCTTTCTTT. This codes for CASSLDREWLNTEAFF.

This chain uses TRBV7-8 with TRBJ2-2, with TRBD2 identical over 14 bases. Germline V lookup: CDR1 SGHVS, CDR2 FQNEAQ. V was pared by 5 bases and J by 4 bases, with 6 bases of the junction left unmatched. The CDR3 is made up of 17 amino acids. CDR3 loop: CASSRTSGGPGTGELFF. The CDR3 DNA sequence: TGTGCCAGCAGCAGGACTAGCGGGGGGCCGGGCACCGGGGAGCTGTTTTTT.

This rearrangement joins TRBV2 to TRBJ1-6; D gene ambiguous. Trimming removed 5 bases from V and 0 bases from J, with 8 bases in between. The CDR3 runs 15 residues. CDR1 and CDR2 from the germline V gene are SNHLY and FYNNEI. CDR3 in amino acids: CASSLGSSYNSPLHF. Written as DNA, the CDR3 is TGTGCCAGCAGTCTTGGTAGCTCCTATAATTCACCCCTCCACTTT.

V is TRBV4-1 and J is TRBJ2-7; unclear D gene. V was clipped by 4 bases and J by 2 bases, with 18 bases between them. CDR1 MGHRA and CDR2 YSYEKL come from the germline V gene. The CDR3 runs 16 residues. The chain's CDR3 is CASSPQHADSTYEQYF. Written as DNA, the CDR3 is TGCGCCAGCAGCCCTCAACATGCAGACTCAACCTACGAGCAGTACTTC.

The chain employs TRBV6-5 and TRBJ1-1; D perhaps matches TRBD1 (5 bases). V gave up 4 bases and J gave up 2 bases, with 8 bases separating them. The CDR3 is 13 amino acids. In germline, CDR1 is MNHEY, CDR2 SVGAGI. The DNA for the CDR3 is TGTGCCAGCAGTTGGACACCTAACACTGAAGCTTTCTTT. Amino acids: CASSWTPNTEAFF.

A single count supports this clone. The chain couples TRBV7-2 to TRBJ2-1; 8 bases match TRBD2. This CDR3 contains 13 residues. J was trimmed by 12 bases and V by 5 bases; bases with no gene match: 9. Germline CDR1 is SGHTA and CDR2 is FQGNSA. CDR3 in amino acids: CASSHSGGGGQFF. The CDR3 nucleotides are TGTGCCAGCAGCCACAGCGGGGGAGGTGGGCAGTTCTTC.

The chain is built from TRBV7-2 and TRBJ1-2, with 9 bases identical to TRBD1. The CDR3 spans 13 residues. Germline CDR1 SGHTA, CDR2 FQGNSA. Losses at the gene ends were 2 bases for V and 8 bases for J; bases not matched to a gene: 3. The CDR3 is CASSLRQGGGYTF. Here the CDR3 DNA reads TGTGCCAGCAGCTTACGACAGGGGGGAGGCTACACCTTC.

The V call is TRBV19, the J call TRBJ1-6; D gene uncertain. V shed 6 bases and J shed 7 bases, with 16 bases lying between them. This CDR3 has 15 amino acids. Germline lookup yields CDR1 LNHDA and CDR2 SQIVND (reference sequence). The CDR3, as DNA: TGTGCCAGTAGACCACGTGGGGAGAGGAATTCACCCCTCCACTTT. Its translation is CASRPRGERNSPLHF.

The sample holds one count of this clone. The V and J genes are TRBV4-1 and TRBJ1-5; 8 bases line up with TRBD1. The CDR3 length is 16 residues. Germline CDR1 reads MGHRA; CDR2 reads YSYEKL. After removal of 4 bases from V and 6 bases from J, the junction contained 11 bases not matched to a gene. In DNA, the CDR3 is TGCGCCAGCAGCCCAAACGGACAGGGCGGGAGTCAGCCCCAGCATTTT. Translated, it gives CASSPNGQGGSQPQHF.

The rearrangement links TRBV18 to TRBJ1-2; D not certain. CDR3 length equals 11 residues. Trimming took 6 bases from V and 8 from J, leaving 10 bases between them. CDR1 is KGHSH, CDR2 LQKENI, per germline. CDR3 bases: TGTGCCAGCTCCCCCTCGGGAGGCTACACCTTC. Encoded protein: CASSPSGGYTF.

The CDR3 coding sequence is TGTGCCAGCAGCCTTAGCGGGAGTGAGCAGTTCTTC. Amino acid sequence: CASSLSGSEQFF. V gene TRBV7-9 combines with J gene TRBJ2-1; TRBD2 matches at 9 bases. The CDR3 has 12 amino acids. V shed 5 bases, J shed 9 bases, and the junction held 2 bases outside the gene matches. Germline CDR1 is SEHNR and CDR2 is FQNEAQ (reference sequence).

The chain links TRBV9 to TRBJ2-5, with a tentative D call TRBD2 (6 bases). Per the germline V gene, CDR1 is SGDLS and CDR2 is YYNGEE. This CDR3 is built from 14 residues. Trimming cost V 3 bases and J 4 bases, with 13 bases left between them. CDR3 coding DNA: TGTGCCAGCAGCGCGGGCGGGGCCTTAGAGACCCAGTACTTC. Translated: CASSAGGALETQYF.

V is TRBV5-8 and J is TRBJ1-5, with TRBD1 matching 10 bases. Trimming at V came to 3 bases and at J to 3 bases, leaving 6 bases not matched to a gene. The V gene's germline CDR1 is SGHTS and CDR2 YDEGEE. The CDR3 has 16 residues. CDR3 DNA: TGTGCCAGCAGCTCAAGGACAGGGGGTGCCAATCAGCCCCAGCATTTT. As protein: CASSSRTGGANQPQHF.

This clone was picked up one time. The chain employs TRBV10-2 and TRBJ2-7; weak D call: TRBD2 (6 bases). This CDR3 has 13 residues. Germline assignment: CDR1 WSHSY and CDR2 SAAADI. Trimming stripped 3 bases from V and 5 bases from J, with 11 bases between. DNA of the CDR3: TGCGCCAGCAGTGACCGGGGGATGGACGAGCAGTACTTC. Amino acid sequence: CASSDRGMDEQYF.

The V call is TRBV4-1, the J call TRBJ2-3, with TRBD2 matching 14 bases. Trimming at V came to 4 bases and at J to 4 bases, leaving 4 bases not matched to a gene. Germline loops: CDR1 MGHRA, CDR2 YSYEKL. The CDR3 is 16 amino acids. DNA of the CDR3: TGCGCCAGCAGCCCGCCGACTAGCGGGGGGGCAGATACGCAGTATTTT. Amino acids: CASSPPTSGGADTQYF.

Here the CDR3 DNA reads TGTGCCTGGAGTGTAAGGGGAATCGAGAATTCACCCCTCCACTTT. Its protein product is CAWSVRGIENSPLHF. The V and J genes are TRBV30 and TRBJ1-6; weak D call: TRBD1 (5 bases). Trimming removed 0 bases from V and 7 bases from J, with 13 bases in between. There are 15 residues in the CDR3. Germline CDR1 is GTSNPN and CDR2 is SVGIG (reference sequence).